The clone carrying this TCR beta chain was seen only once. Antigen: not known. Germline CDR1 reads MGHRA; CDR2 reads YSYEKL. V lost 6 bases, J lost 6 bases, and 26 bases lay in between. This CDR3 is built from 17 residues. This specimen comes from a study of T cell responses to AZD1222 COVID-19 vaccine. Study in general: Investigators merged groups given second doses at roughly 4 or roughly 12 weeks.

Clones were sequenced by immunoSEQ multiplex PCR, and TCRdb holds only the in-frame ones, with some missing. The table includes 100,000 to 150,000 clones, roughly 90% detected once. Study-wide points: CD4 TCRs linked to vaccination spanned spike, dominating at 160-218 and 743-854. Only a handful of AZD1222 recipients, six or seven in all, had baseline seropositivity. Spike-specific TCR breadth and depth were elevated following two AZD1222 doses.

The J gene is TRBJ1-2, the V gene TRBV4-1; D is undetermined. This TCR was sampled from an adult in good health. The material sequenced was peripheral blood, taken on day 0 of AZD1222 vaccination. CDR3 residues: CASRPLYVTGSRDGYTF. The CDR3 nucleotides read TGCGCCAGCAGGCCTTTATATGTGACGGGAAGTAGGGATGGCTACACCTTC.